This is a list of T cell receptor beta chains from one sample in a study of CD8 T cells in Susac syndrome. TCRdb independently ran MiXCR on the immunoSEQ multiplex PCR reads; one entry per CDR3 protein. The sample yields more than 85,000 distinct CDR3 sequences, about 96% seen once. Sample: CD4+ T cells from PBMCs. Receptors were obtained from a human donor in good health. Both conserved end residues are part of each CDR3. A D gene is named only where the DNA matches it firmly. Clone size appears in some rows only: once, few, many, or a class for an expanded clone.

CDR3: CASRALAGMYNEQFF
J: TRBJ2-1
V: TRBV2
D: TRBD2
size: .

CDR3: CSASAGLGEQFF
J: TRBJ2-1
V: TRBV20-1
D: .
size: .

CDR3: CASKGIGNTEAFF
J: TRBJ1-1
V: TRBV6-1
D: .
size: .

CDR3: CAWNRLLNTEAFF
J: TRBJ1-1
V: TRBV30
D: .
size: .

CDR3: CASSLDRVGGYTF
J: TRBJ1-2
V: TRBV7-9
D: TRBD1
size: .

CDR3: CSVEVGRGGYTF
J: TRBJ1-2
V: TRBV29-1
D: .
size: .

CDR3: CASSTRGSQTTNEKLFF
J: TRBJ1-4
V: TRBV7-9
D: .
size: .

CDR3: CAWTLRGTYNEQFF
J: TRBJ2-1
V: TRBV30
D: .
size: once

CDR3: CASSQDRGQGQPQHF
J: TRBJ1-5
V: TRBV4-1
D: TRBD1
size: .

CDR3: CASSSNRGDETQYF
J: TRBJ2-5
V: TRBV12-3/TRBV12-4
D: TRBD1
size: .

CDR3: CASSLSRREETQYF
J: TRBJ2-5
V: TRBV19
D: .
size: .

CDR3: CASSTLLSEHF
J: TRBJ1-5
V: TRBV28
D: .
size: .